A single sample is the source of the 2 T cell receptor beta chains below, sequenced in a study of shared clonotypes between healthy human individuals. Repertoires were generated with immunoSEQ multiplex PCR, while TCRdb's copy carries only in-frame clones and drops some. Among under 1,900,000 clones, about 98.5% were seen once, and the ten largest hold about 0.34%. Material: naive CD4+ T cells sorted from blood. Subset reported: CD45RA+ positively selected. The receptors stem from a man younger than 45 in good health.

This sequence joins TRBV5-1 and TRBJ2-7; D is perhaps TRBD1 (5 bases). The CDR3 consists of 13 residues. Trimming took 3 bases from V and 5 from J, leaving 12 bases between them. The germline V gene has CDR1 SGHRS and CDR2 YFSETQ. CDR3 DNA sequence: TGCGCCAGCAGCTCAGGGTTTCTCGACGAGCAGTACTTC. Translating gives CASSSGFLDEQYF.

In the case of this clone: The sample contains more than one DNA sequence encoding this CDR3. The J gene is TRBJ2-3, the V gene TRBV5-1; D remains unclear. The CDR3 is 12 residues long. The germline V gene encodes CDR1 SGHRS and CDR2 YFSETQ. V lost 0 bases, J lost 6 bases, and 5 bases lay in between. This chain's CDR3 is CASSLVSDTQYF. The CDR3 coding sequence is TGCGCCAGCAGCTTGGTATCGGATACGCAGTATTTT.